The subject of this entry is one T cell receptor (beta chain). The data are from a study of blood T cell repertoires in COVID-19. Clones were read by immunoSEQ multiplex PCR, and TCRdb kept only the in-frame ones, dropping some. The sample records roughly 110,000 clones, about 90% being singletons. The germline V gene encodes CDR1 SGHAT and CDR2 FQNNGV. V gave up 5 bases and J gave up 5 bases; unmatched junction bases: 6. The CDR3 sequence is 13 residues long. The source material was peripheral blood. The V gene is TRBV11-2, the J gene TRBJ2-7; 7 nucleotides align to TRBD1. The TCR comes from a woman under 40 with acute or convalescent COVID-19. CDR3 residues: CASSGTGVHEQYF. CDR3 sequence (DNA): TGTGCCAGCAGCGGTACAGGGGTCCACGAGCAGTACTTC.